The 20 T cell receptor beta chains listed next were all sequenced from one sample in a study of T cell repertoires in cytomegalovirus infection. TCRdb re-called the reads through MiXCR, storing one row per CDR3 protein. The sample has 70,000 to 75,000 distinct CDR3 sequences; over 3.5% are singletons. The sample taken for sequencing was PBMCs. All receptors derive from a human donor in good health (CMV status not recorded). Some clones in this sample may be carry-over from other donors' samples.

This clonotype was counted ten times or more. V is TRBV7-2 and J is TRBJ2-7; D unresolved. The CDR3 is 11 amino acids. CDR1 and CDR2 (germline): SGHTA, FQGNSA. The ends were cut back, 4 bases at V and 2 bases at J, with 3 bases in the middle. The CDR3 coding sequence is TGTGCCAGCAGCTCTACCTACGAGCAGTACTTC. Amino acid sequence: CASSSTYEQYF.

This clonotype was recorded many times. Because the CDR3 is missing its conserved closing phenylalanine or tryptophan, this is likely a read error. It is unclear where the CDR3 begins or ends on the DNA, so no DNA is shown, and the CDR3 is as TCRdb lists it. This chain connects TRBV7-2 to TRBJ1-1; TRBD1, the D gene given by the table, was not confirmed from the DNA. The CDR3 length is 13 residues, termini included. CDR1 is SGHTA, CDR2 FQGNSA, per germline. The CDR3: CASSLVGSPEGMG.

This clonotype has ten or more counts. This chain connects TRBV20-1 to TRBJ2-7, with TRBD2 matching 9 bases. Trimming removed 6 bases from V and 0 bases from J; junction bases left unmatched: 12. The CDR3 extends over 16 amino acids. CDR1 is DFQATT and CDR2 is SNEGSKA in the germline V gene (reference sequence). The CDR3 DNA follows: TGCAGTGCCCGGTGGAGCGGGAGGACCCTCTCCTACGAGCAGTACTTC. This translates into CSARWSGRTLSYEQYF.

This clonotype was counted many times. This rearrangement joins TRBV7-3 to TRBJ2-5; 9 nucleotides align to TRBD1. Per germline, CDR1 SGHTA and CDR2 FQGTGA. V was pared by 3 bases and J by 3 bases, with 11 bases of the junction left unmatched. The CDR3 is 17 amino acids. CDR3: CASSFDRTGEEKETQYF. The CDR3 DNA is TGTGCCAGCAGCTTCGATAGGACAGGGGAAGAGAAAGAGACCCAGTACTTC. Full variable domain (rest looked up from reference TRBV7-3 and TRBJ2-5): GAGVSQTPSNKVTEKGKYVELRCDPISGHTALYWYRQSLGQGPEFLIYFQGTGAADDSGLPNDRFFAVRPEGSVSTLKIQRTERGDSAVYLCASSFDRTGEEKETQYFGPGTRLLVL.

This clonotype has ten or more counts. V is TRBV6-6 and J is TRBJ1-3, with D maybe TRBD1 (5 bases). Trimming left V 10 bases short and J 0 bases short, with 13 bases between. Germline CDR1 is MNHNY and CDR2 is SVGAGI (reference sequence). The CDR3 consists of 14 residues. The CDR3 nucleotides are TGTGCCACGGAAAGACAGACCTCTGGAAACACCATATATTTT. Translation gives CATERQTSGNTIYF.

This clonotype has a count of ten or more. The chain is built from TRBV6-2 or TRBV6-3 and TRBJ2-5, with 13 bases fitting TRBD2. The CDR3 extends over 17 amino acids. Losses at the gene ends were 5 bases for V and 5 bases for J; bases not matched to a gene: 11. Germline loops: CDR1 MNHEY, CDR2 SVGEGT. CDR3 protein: CASSGTSGTLTGETQYF. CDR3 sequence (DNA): TGTGCCAGCAGTGGGACTAGCGGGACCCTCACGGGGGAGACCCAGTACTTC.

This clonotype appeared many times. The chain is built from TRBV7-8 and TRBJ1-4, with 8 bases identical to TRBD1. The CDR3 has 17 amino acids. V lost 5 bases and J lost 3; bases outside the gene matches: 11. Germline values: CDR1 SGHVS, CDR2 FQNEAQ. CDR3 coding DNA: TGTGCCAGCAGCAGCGACAGGGGAGAATTCTCTAATGAAAAACTGTTTTTT. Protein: CASSSDRGEFSNEKLFF.

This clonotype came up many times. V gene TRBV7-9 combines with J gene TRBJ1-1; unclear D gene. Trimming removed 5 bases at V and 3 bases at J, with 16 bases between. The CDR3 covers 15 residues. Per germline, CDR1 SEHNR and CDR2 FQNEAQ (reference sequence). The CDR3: CASSLGRRRDTEAFF. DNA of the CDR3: TGTGCCAGCAGCCTTGGCCGTAGGAGGGACACTGAAGCTTTCTTT.

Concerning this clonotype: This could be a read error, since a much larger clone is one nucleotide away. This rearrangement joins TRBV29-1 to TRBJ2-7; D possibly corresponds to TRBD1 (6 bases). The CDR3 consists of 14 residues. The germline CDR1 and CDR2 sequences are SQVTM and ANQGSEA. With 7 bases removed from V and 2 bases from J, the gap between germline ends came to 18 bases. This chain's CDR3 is CSGSRAGDTYEQYF. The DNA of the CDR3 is TGCAGCGGTTCTAGGGCAGGGGACACCTACGAGCAGTACTTC.

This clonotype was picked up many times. The CDR3 is CSARALGLSTPNEQFF. The CDR3 nucleotides read TGCAGTGCTAGAGCTCTCGGGTTGAGTACCCCCAATGAGCAGTTCTTC. This chain connects TRBV20-1 to TRBJ2-1; D not certain. Between the trimmed V and J ends, which lost 1 base and 6 bases, there was a span of 19 bases. CDR3 length: 16 amino acids. CDR1 and CDR2 (germline): DFQATT, SNEGSKA (reference sequence).

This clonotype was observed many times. The CDR3 loop reads CASSGIPGSNQPQHF. The CDR3 DNA sequence: TGCGCCAGCAGTGGAATTCCGGGGAGCAATCAGCCCCAGCATTTT. J is TRBJ1-5 and V is TRBV10-2; D remains unclear. Per germline, CDR1 WSHSY and CDR2 SAAADI. The CDR3 has 15 residues. Trimming stripped 4 bases from V and 1 base from J, with 11 bases between.

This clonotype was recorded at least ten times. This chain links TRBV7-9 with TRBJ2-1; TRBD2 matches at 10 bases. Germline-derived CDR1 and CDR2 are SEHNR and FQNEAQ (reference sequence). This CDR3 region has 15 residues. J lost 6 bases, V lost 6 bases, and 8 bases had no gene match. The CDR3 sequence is CASSRPGLAFNEQFF. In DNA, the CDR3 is TGTGCCAGCAGTCGCCCGGGACTAGCGTTCAATGAGCAGTTCTTC.

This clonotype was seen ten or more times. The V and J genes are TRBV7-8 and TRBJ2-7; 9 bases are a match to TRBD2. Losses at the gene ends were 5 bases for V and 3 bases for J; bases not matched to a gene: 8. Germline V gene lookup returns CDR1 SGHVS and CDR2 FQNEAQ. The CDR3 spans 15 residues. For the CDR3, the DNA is TGTGCCAGCAGCCAGTCCTGGACTAGCGTCTACGAGCAGTACTTC. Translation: CASSQSWTSVYEQYF.

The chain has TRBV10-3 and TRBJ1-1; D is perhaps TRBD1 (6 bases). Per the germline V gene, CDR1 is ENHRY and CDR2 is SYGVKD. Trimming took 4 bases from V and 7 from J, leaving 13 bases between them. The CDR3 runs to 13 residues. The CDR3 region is CAISVGGDNEAFF. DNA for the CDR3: TGTGCCATCAGTGTAGGGGGGGATAATGAAGCTTTCTTT.

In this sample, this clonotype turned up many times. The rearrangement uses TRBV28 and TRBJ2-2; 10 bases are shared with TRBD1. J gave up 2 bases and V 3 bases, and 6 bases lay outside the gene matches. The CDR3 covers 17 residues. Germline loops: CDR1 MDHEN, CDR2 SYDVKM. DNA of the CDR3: TGTGCCAGCAGTTTGGGGACAGGGGCTACTAACACCGGGGAGCTGTTTTTT. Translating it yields CASSLGTGATNTGELFF.

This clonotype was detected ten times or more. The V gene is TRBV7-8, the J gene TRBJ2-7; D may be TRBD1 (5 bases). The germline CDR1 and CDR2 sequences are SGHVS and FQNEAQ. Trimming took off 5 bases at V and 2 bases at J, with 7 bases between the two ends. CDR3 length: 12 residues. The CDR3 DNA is TGTGCCAGCAGCCCGGACACCTACGAGCAGTACTTC. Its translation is CASSPDTYEQYF.

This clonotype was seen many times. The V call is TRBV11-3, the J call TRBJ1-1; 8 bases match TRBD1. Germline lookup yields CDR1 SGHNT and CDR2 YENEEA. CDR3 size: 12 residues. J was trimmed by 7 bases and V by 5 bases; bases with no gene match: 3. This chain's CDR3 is CASSIGQGEAFF. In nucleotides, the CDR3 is TGTGCCAGCAGCATAGGACAGGGTGAAGCTTTCTTT.

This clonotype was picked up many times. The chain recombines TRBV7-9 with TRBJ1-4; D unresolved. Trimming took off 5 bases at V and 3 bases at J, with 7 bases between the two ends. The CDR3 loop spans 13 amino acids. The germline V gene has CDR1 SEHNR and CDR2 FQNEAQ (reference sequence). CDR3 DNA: TGTGCCAGCAGCGCGGCCCCTAATGAAAAACTGTTTTTT. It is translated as CASSAAPNEKLFF.

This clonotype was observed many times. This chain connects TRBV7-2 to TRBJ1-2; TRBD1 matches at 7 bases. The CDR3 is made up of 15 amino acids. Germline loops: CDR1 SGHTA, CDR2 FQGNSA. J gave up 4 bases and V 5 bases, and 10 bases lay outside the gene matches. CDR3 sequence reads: CASSQTSGGGYGYTF. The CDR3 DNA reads TGTGCCAGCAGCCAGACCTCAGGGGGGGGCTATGGCTACACCTTC.

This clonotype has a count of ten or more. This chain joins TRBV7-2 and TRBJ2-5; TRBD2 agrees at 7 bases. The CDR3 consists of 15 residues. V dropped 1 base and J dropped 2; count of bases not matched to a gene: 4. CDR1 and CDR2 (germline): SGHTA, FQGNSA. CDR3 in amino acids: CASSLVSGVQETQYF. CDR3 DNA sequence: TGTGCCAGCAGCTTAGTCAGCGGGGTACAAGAGACCCAGTACTTC.